The 23 T cell receptor delta chains in this list originate from one sample, sequenced in a study of Vδ1+ human thymocytes. Broader study findings: Thymic TRG and TRD repertoires appeared highly polyclonal.

Antigens for these TCRs are unknown. RNA was extracted from the cells and then reverse transcribed. Pooled V-gene forward primers with one constant-region reverse primer generated the CDR3 amplicons by multiplex PCR. TCRdb reanalyzed the multiplex PCR reads using CATT. Here the sample spans 20,000 to 25,000 delta-chain clones, about 29% being singletons. The sample comprised Vdelta1+ gamma-delta thymocytes from the thymus. Subset noted: FACS-sorted CD3+ TCRalphabeta- TCRVdelta1+ TCRVdelta2- thymocytes. The source is a boy under three years old who had congenital heart surgery.

This chain joins TRDV1 and TRDJ1, with 8 bases matching TRDD3. Germline V CDR1 and CDR2: TSWWSYY, QGS. After removal of 2 bases from V and 0 bases from J, the junction contained 17 bases not matched to a gene. The CDR3 runs 20 residues. This CDR3 is CALGETAPFLLGGHTDKLIF. For the CDR3, the DNA is TGTGCTCTTGGGGAAACGGCCCCTTTTCTACTGGGGGGCCACACCGATAAACTCATCTTT.

The chain couples TRDV1 to TRDJ1; TRDD2 is a possible D gene (6 bases). Germline V gene lookup returns CDR1 TSWWSYY and CDR2 QGS. Trimming took off 6 bases at V and 5 bases at J, with 40 bases between the two ends. The CDR3 is 22 residues long. The CDR3 DNA is TGTGCTCTTGGAGGGTTCTGGCCTTCCCTAGTTCCCATCGTACTGGTGACTGATAAACTCATCTTT. Its protein product is CALGGFWPSLVPIVLVTDKLIF.

The rearrangement uses TRDV1 and TRDJ1, with no clear D. V was clipped by 1 base and J by 0 bases, with 15 bases between them. This CDR3 has 17 residues. Germline CDR1 and CDR2: TSWWSYY and QGS. CDR3 nucleotide sequence: TGTGCTCTTGGGGAACAAGGGAGACGCGTGTACACCGATAAACTCATCTTT. It yields the protein CALGEQGRRVYTDKLIF.

The table lists this clone with a few counts. The chain links TRDV1 to TRDJ1; no clear D. The V gene's germline CDR1 is TSWWSYY and CDR2 QGS. The CDR3 runs to 17 residues. V lost 7 bases, J lost 4 bases, and 25 bases lay in between. CDR3 loop: CALESYPPTPAFDKLIF. The CDR3 region has the DNA TGTGCTCTTGAGTCGTACCCTCCAACGCCGGCATTCGATAAACTCATCTTT.

Concerning this clone itself: This may stem from a read error, because a much larger clone lies one nucleotide away. The chain uses TRDV1 and TRDJ1; 7 nucleotides line up with TRDD3. Germline CDR1 TSWWSYY, CDR2 QGS. The CDR3 runs to 20 residues. V was clipped by 6 bases and J by 0 bases; unmatched bases: 22. The CDR3 here is CALGSLAGIPAPRYTDKLIF. For the CDR3, the DNA is TGTGCTCTTGGCTCCCTCGCCGGGATACCGGCCCCGCGATACACCGATAAACTCATCTTT.

This chain uses TRDV1 with TRDJ1; 7 bases line up with TRDD3. This CDR3 is 16 amino acids long. Trimming at V came to 4 bases and at J to 0 bases, leaving 8 bases not matched to a gene. Germline V gene lookup returns CDR1 TSWWSYY and CDR2 QGS. CDR3 amino acids: CALGGRAGGYTDKLIF. The CDR3 region has the DNA TGTGCTCTTGGGGGACGGGCAGGGGGATACACCGATAAACTCATCTTT.

As concerns this clone: A clone one base away is much larger, so this may be a read error. The rearrangement links TRDV1 to TRDJ1; no firm D call. The CDR3 spans 15 residues. The germline V gene encodes CDR1 TSWWSYY and CDR2 QGS. The CDR3 here is CALGESAWATDKVIF. The CDR3 DNA is TGTGCTCTTGGGGAATCAGCTTGGGCCACCGATAAAGTCATCTTT.

This rearrangement joins TRDV1 to TRDJ1, with TRDD3 matching 10 bases. V gave up 9 bases and J gave up 0 bases; unmatched junction bases: 16. In germline, CDR1 is TSWWSYY, CDR2 QGS. The CDR3 sequence is 18 residues long. The CDR3 nucleotides read TGTGCTCTAAATCCTCTGGGGGATAGAGGTTTTGACACCGATAAACTCATCTTT. Protein product: CALNPLGDRGFDTDKLIF.

Concerning this clone: Other DNA sequences within the sample encode an identical CDR3. The chain combines TRDV1 with TRDJ1; D remains ambiguous. The CDR3 covers 18 residues. V lost 3 bases to trimming and J lost 0 bases, with 20 bases between them. Germline V gives CDR1 TSWWSYY, CDR2 QGS. CDR3 protein: CALGDSRGTLRYTDKLIF. The CDR3 region has the DNA TGTGCTCTTGGGGATTCCAGGGGTACCCTGCGGTACACCGATAAACTCATCTTT.

The table lists this clone with a few counts. The J gene is TRDJ1, the V gene TRDV1; 7 nucleotides match TRDD3. This CDR3 region has 21 residues. The V gene's germline CDR1 is TSWWSYY and CDR2 QGS. V trimming: 0 bases; J trimming: 4 bases; junction bases outside the gene matches: 23. The CDR3 here is CALGELSPGHVLGTAGDKLIF. The CDR3 bases are TGTGCTCTTGGGGAACTTAGCCCTGGTCATGTACTGGGGACCGCCGGCGATAAACTCATCTTT.

V and J are TRDV1 and TRDJ1, with 12 bases fitting TRDD3. The CDR3 covers 22 residues. The V segment lost 0 bases and the J segment 3 bases; nucleotides outside the gene matches: 20. Per the germline V gene, CDR1 is TSWWSYY and CDR2 is QGS. The DNA of the CDR3 is TGTGCTCTTGGGGAACTCCCCAAGCGATTCCTTCTGGGGGATACGTCTTCCGATAAACTCATCTTT. It is translated as CALGELPKRFLLGDTSSDKLIF.

This clone has ten or more counts. The chain carries TRDV1 and TRDJ1; maybe TRDD3 (5 bases). V was clipped by 2 bases and J by 9 bases, with 13 bases between them. The CDR3 totals 13 residues. Germline V gene sequence: CDR1 TSWWSYY, CDR2 QGS. CDR3 region: CALGEGDEGQLIF. CDR3 nucleotide sequence: TGTGCTCTTGGGGAAGGGGACGAGGGTCAACTCATCTTT.

The chain links TRDV1 to TRDJ1; tentative D call: TRDD3 (5 bases). Germline V gene lookup returns CDR1 TSWWSYY and CDR2 QGS. This CDR3 has 17 residues. V lost 0 bases and J lost 3, with 17 bases in between. The CDR3 is CALGELSNGERADKLIF. The DNA for the CDR3 is TGTGCTCTTGGGGAACTAAGCAACGGGGAGAGGGCCGATAAACTCATCTTT.

The chain combines TRDV1 with TRDJ1; no clear D gene. CDR1 and CDR2 (germline): TSWWSYY, QGS. This CDR3 comprises 14 residues. Trimming cost V 1 base and J 11 bases, with 17 bases left between them. Written as DNA, the CDR3 is TGTGCTCTTGGGGAACCCGGACGGAGTCGGAATCTCATCTTT. Its translation: CALGEPGRSRNLIF.

This chain uses TRDV1 with TRDJ1; TRDD3 might be the D (6 bases). The germline CDR1 and CDR2 sequences are TSWWSYY and QGS. CDR3 size: 17 residues. The V gene lost 2 bases and the J gene lost 3 bases, with 19 bases spanning the gap. CDR3: CALGEKARGTLADKLIF. The CDR3 DNA follows: TGTGCTCTTGGGGAAAAAGCTCGGGGGACTCTCGCCGATAAACTCATCTTT.

This clone occurred a few times. The rearrangement links TRDV1 to TRDJ1; a possible D gene is TRDD2 (5 bases). Trimming took off 3 bases at V and 1 base at J, with 30 bases between the two ends. Germline assignment: CDR1 TSWWSYY and CDR2 QGS. The CDR3 sequence is 21 residues long. CDR3 coding DNA: TGTGCTCTTGGGGATCCCTCCATTCCTGCCCCTGCCCTCCCCTCCACCGATAAACTCATCTTT. Its protein product is CALGDPSIPAPALPSTDKLIF.

This clone was recorded only once. This sample includes further DNA sequences coding for the same CDR3. The chain is built from TRDV1 and TRDJ1, with 7 bases that match TRDD3. Germline V lookup: CDR1 TSWWSYY, CDR2 QGS. The length of the CDR3 is 19 residues. The V segment lost 1 base and the J segment 0 bases; nucleotides outside the gene matches: 14. The CDR3: CALGEPRRPGGPYTDKLIF. For the CDR3, the DNA is TGTGCTCTTGGGGAACCCAGACGTCCTGGGGGCCCCTACACCGATAAACTCATCTTT.

This clone was detected once. V and J are TRDV1 and TRDJ1, with D possibly being TRDD3 (7 bases). The V end was cut by 6 bases, the J end by 0 bases, with 41 bases between. Germline CDR1 reads TSWWSYY; CDR2 reads QGS. The CDR3 is 24 amino acids. The chain's CDR3 is CALGIPRGLPHTGATMGYTDKLIF. CDR3 sequence (DNA): TGTGCTCTTGGAATTCCGCGCGGCCTTCCCCACACTGGGGCCACAATGGGGTACACCGATAAACTCATCTTT.

A remark on this clone: A much larger clone sits a single nucleotide away, making a read error possible. The V call is TRDV1, the J call TRDJ1; 7 nucleotides agree with TRDD3. The germline gives CDR1 TSWWSYY, CDR2 QGS. With 0 bases clipped from V and 4 bases from J, the junction kept 20 bases outside the gene matches. This CDR3 is built from 20 residues. The CDR3 is CALGELFEDQLGGRGDKLIF. The CDR3 region has the DNA TGTGCTCTTGGGGAACTATTTGAGGACCAACTTGGGGGAAGAGGCGATAAACTCATCTTT.

Remarks on this clone: A read error may account for a junction end that differs from germline. Other DNA sequences in this specimen translate into the identical CDR3. V gene TRDV2 combines with J gene TRDJ3; D might be TRDD3 (6 bases). Looked up from germline, CDR1 is GEAIGNYY and CDR2 is EKD. The CDR3 totals 20 residues. The DNA for the CDR3 is TGTGCCTGCGACACCACCCTGGGGACCAAACCCTCCTGGGACACCCGACAGATGTTTTTC. This gives the protein CACDTTLGTKPSWDTRQMFF.

The V and J genes are TRDV1 and TRDJ1, with D maybe TRDD3 (6 bases). The ends were cut back, 4 bases at V and 1 base at J, with 31 bases in the middle. Germline V CDR1 and CDR2: TSWWSYY, QGS. CDR3 length equals 21 residues. CDR3 sequence: CALGGHATGWGQEAGTDKLIF. The DNA of the CDR3 is TGTGCTCTTGGGGGACATGCTACGGGCTGGGGACAAGAGGCAGGCACCGATAAACTCATCTTT.

This clone turned up a few times. The V call is TRDV1, the J call TRDJ1; the match to TRDD3 covers 12 bases. CDR3 length: 24 residues. Germline CDR1 is TSWWSYY and CDR2 is QGS. Trimming cost V 0 bases and J 0 bases; bases outside gene matches: 23. The CDR3 region is CALGELRPPMYWGILPDYTDKLIF. For the CDR3, the DNA is TGTGCTCTTGGGGAACTCCGACCCCCAATGTACTGGGGGATACTCCCAGACTACACCGATAAACTCATCTTT.

This clone has more than one count but fewer than ten. The chain couples TRDV1 to TRDJ1; 11 bases match TRDD3. The length of the CDR3 is 22 residues. V was pared by 4 bases and J by 0 bases, with 22 bases of the junction left unmatched. Germline V lookup: CDR1 TSWWSYY, CDR2 QGS. The CDR3 DNA is TGTGCTCTTGGGGGTCTGTCTAAACTGGGGGATAAACGTAATAGGGACACCGATAAACTCATCTTT. Encoded protein: CALGGLSKLGDKRNRDTDKLIF.